This T cell receptor beta chain was recovered during a study of long-term antiretroviral therapy in people with HIV. Sequencing used immunoSEQ v3.0 at survey level. Profiled with immunoSEQ multiplex PCR; TCRdb holds only in-frame clones, not every one. This sample has roughly 20,000 clones, with just under 80% found just once. The germline gives CDR1 SQVTM, CDR2 ANQGSEA. This CDR3 spans 14 amino acids. Trimming shortened V by 4 bases and J by 8 bases, and 17 bases separated the two germline ends. The clonotype comes from a woman aged 40 to 55 with HIV. Sequenced here: unsorted PBMCs, sampled at the start of antiretroviral therapy, before treatment. The gene calls are TRBV29-1 and TRBJ1-4; D is ambiguous. The chain's CDR3 is CSVAKGSNNEKLFF. CDR3 nucleotides: TGCAGCGTTGCCAAAGGGAGCAATAACGAAAAACTGTTTTTT.